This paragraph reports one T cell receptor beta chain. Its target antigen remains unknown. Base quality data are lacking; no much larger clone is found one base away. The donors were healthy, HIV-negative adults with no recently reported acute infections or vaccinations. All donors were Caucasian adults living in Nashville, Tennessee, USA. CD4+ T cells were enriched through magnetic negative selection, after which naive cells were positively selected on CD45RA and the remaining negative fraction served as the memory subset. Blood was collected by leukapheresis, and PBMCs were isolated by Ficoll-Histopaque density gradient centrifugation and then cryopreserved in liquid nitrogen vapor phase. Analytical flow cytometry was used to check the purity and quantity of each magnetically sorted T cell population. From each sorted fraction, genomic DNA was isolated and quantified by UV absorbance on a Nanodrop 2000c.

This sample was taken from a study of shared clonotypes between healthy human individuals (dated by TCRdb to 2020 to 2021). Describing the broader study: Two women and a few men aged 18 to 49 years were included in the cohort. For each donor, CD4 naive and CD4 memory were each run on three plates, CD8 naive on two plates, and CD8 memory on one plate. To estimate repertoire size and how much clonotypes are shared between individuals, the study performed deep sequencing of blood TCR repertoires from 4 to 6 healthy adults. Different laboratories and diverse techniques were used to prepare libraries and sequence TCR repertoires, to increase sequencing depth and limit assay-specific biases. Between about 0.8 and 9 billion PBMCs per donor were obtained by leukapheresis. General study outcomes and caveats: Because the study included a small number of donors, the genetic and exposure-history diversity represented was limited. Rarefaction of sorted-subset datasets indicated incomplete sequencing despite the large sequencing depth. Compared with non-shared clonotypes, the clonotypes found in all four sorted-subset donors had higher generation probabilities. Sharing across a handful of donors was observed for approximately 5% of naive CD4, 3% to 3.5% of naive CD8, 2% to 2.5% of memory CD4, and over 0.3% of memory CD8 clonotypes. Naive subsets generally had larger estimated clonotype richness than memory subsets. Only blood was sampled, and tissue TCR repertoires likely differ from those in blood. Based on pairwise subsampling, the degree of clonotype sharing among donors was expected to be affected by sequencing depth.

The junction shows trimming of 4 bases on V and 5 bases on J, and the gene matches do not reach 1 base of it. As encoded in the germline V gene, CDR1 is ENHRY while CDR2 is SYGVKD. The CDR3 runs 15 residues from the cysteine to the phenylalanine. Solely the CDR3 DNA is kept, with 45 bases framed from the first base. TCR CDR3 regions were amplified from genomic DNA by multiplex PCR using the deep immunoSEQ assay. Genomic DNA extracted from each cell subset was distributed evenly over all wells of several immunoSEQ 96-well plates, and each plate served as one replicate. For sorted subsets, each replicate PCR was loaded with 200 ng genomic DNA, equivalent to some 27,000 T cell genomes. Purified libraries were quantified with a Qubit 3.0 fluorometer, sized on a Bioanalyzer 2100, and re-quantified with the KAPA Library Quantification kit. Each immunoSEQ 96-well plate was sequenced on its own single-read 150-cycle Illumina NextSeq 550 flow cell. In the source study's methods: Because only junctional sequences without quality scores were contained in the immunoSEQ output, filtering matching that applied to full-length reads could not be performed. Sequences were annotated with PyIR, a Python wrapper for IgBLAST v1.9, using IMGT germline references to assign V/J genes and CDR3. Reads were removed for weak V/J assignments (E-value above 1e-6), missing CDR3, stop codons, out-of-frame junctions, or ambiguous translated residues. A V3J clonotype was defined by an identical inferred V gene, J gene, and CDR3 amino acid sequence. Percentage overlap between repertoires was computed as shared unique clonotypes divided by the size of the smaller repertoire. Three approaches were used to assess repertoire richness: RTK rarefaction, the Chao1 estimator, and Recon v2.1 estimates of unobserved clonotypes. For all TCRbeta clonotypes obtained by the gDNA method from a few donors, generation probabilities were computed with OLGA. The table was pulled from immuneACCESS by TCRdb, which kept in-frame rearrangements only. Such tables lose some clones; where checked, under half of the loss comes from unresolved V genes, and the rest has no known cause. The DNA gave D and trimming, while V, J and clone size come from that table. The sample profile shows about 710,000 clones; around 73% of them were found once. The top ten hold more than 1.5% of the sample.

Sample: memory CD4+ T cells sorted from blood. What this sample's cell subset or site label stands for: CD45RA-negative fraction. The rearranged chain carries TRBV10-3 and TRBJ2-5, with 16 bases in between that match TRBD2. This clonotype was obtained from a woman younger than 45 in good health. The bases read TGTGCCATCAGTGCGGGACTAGCGGGGGGGGAGACCCAGTACTTC. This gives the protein CAISAGLAGGETQYF.